This passage covers 30 T cell receptor beta chains from one sample sequenced in a study of T cell repertoires in cytomegalovirus infection. TCRdb reprocessed the reads with MiXCR, giving one entry per CDR3 protein. The sample holds 680,000 or so distinct CDR3 sequences, less than 40% seen once. Sequenced: PBMCs. Receptors originate from a human donor in good health (CMV status not recorded). Some clones in this sample may be carry-over from other donors' samples.

This sequence joins TRBV5-1 and TRBJ2-7; D unresolved. The CDR3 sequence is 13 residues long. Germline CDR1 reads SGHRS; CDR2 reads YFSETQ. V lost 0 bases, J lost 3 bases, and 7 bases lay in between. The CDR3 nucleotides read TGCGCCAGCAGCTTGGGACTTGACTACGAGCAGTACTTC. Residues: CASSLGLDYEQYF.

J is TRBJ1-1 and V is TRBV6-5; 8 positions agree with TRBD1. Germline V gene sequence: CDR1 MNHEY, CDR2 SVGAGI. This CDR3 region has 16 residues. Trimming cost V 0 bases and J 8 bases; bases outside gene matches: 11. The CDR3 DNA reads TGTGCCAGCAGTTACTCGTGGGACAGGTCTGGCACGGAAGCTTTCTTT. It specifies CASSYSWDRSGTEAFF.

V is TRBV28 and J is TRBJ1-2; 7 bases agree with TRBD1. V was pared by 1 base and J by 1 base, with 12 bases of the junction left unmatched. CDR1 and CDR2 (germline): MDHEN, SYDVKM. The CDR3 runs 18 residues. CDR3 DNA: TGTGCCAGCAGTTTATTCGGCTTCACAGGGGATTTTAACTATGGCTACACCTTC. This sequence encodes CASSLFGFTGDFNYGYTF.

The sample holds many counts of this clonotype. V and J are TRBV12-3 or TRBV12-4 and TRBJ2-1; 9 bases agree with TRBD1. CDR3 length: 14 residues. V lost 4 bases and J lost 7; bases outside the gene matches: 5. CDR3 DNA: TGTGCCAGCAGTTGGGGACAGGGTCCGAATGAGCAGTTCTTC. It is translated as CASSWGQGPNEQFF.

At least ten counts were recorded for this clonotype. The genes are TRBV7-8 and TRBJ2-1; D may be TRBD1 or TRBD2 (5 bases each). Germline CDR1 is SGHVS and CDR2 is FQNEAQ. V was cut by 5 bases and J by 4 bases, with 9 bases left in between. The CDR3 length is 13 residues. The CDR3 coding sequence is TGTGCCAGCAGCCCGGGACGTTACAATGAGCAGTTCTTC. The encoded protein is CASSPGRYNEQFF. Filled out from reference TRBV7-8 and TRBJ2-1, the complete variable domain reads GAGVSQSPRYKVAKRGQDVALRCDPISGHVSLFWYQQALGQGPEFLTYFQNEAQLDKSGLPSDRFFAERPEGSVSTLKIQRTQQEDSAVYLCASSPGRYNEQFFGPGTRLTVL.

About this clonotype itself: At one end, the junction sequence differs from germline, possibly due to a read error. The chain joins TRBV6-1 to TRBJ2-6, with D uncertain. The CDR3 totals 15 residues. CDR1 and CDR2 from the germline V gene are MNHNS and SASEGT. The CDR3 DNA follows: TGTGCCAGCAGTGAACCCCCCTCTGCGGCCAACGTCCTGACTTTC. Amino acids: CASSEPPSAANVLTF.

This clonotype was detected once. This chain connects TRBV29-1 to TRBJ2-1; 10 bases match TRBD2. Germline V gene lookup returns CDR1 SQVTM and CDR2 ANQGSEA. V was clipped by 4 bases and J by 8 bases; unmatched bases: 5. There are 13 residues in the CDR3. CDR3 nucleotides: TGCAGCGTTGTAGCGCTAGCGGGAGATGAGCAGTTCTTC. This sequence encodes CSVVALAGDEQFF.

This clonotype was counted between two and nine times. The chain combines TRBV5-4 with TRBJ2-6; D ambiguous. Germline V gives CDR1 SGHNT, CDR2 YYREEE (reference sequence). The CDR3 runs 16 residues. Trimming cost V 4 bases and J 0 bases, with 11 bases left between them. The CDR3 protein is CASSLTRNSGANVLTF. The CDR3 DNA is TGTGCCAGCAGCCTCACTCGTAACTCTGGGGCCAACGTCCTGACTTTC.

Comments on this clonotype: An end of the junction differs from the germline gene, which may be a read error. The chain recombines TRBV4-1 with TRBJ1-2; 7 bases map to TRBD1. Germline CDR1 is MGHRA and CDR2 is YSYEKL. This CDR3 spans 17 amino acids. CDR3 region: CARSQRGSRGPSLGYTF. The CDR3, as DNA: TGCGCCAGAAGCCAACGGGGGTCAAGGGGGCCATCTCTTGGCTACACCTTC.

This clonotype was observed many times. This rearrangement joins TRBV5-6 to TRBJ1-1; no clear D. This CDR3 spans 14 amino acids. V lost 2 bases and J 2 bases, leaving 10 bases between the germline ends. Germline CDR1 and CDR2: SGHDT and YYEEEE. The CDR3 DNA is TGTGCCAGCAGCTTAAGAGCGGGAAACACTGAAGCTTTCTTT. Its translation is CASSLRAGNTEAFF. The variable domain in full, completed from reference TRBV5-6 and TRBJ1-1, reads DAGVTQSPTHLIKTRGQQVTLRCSPKSGHDTVSWYQQALGQGPQFIFQYYEEEERQRGNFPDRFSGHQFPNYSSELNVNALLLGDSALYLCASSLRAGNTEAFFGQGTRLTVV.

This clonotype appeared a few times. The chain links TRBV28 to TRBJ2-7; no clear D. V was shortened by 4 bases and J by 5 bases, with 15 bases between the two germline ends. Per the germline V gene, CDR1 is MDHEN and CDR2 is SYDVKM. The CDR3 covers 14 residues. In DNA, the CDR3 is TGTGCCAGCAGTTCCACCCTCCAGATGCACGAGCAGTACTTC. Amino acid sequence: CASSSTLQMHEQYF.

CDR3 region: CASGRGANEKLFF. CDR3 nucleotide sequence: TGTGCCAGCGGGAGGGGCGCTAATGAAAAACTGTTTTTT. The chain couples TRBV28 to TRBJ1-4; possibly TRBD1 for D (5 bases). CDR1 and CDR2 (germline): MDHEN, SYDVKM. V lost 8 bases, J lost 3 bases, and 10 bases lay in between. CDR3 length: 13 residues.

Notes on this clonotype: The junction does not match germline at one end; this may be a read error. J is TRBJ2-1 and V is TRBV7-8; the D is unclear. This CDR3 region has 9 residues. Germline V CDR1 and CDR2: SGHVS, FQNEAQ. CDR3 sequence (DNA): TGTGCCAGCAGCCCGACCCTCGCCTTC. This encodes CASSPTLAF.

The count of this clonotype is one. This chain links TRBV29-1 with TRBJ2-2; TRBD1 might be the D (5 bases). This CDR3 spans 15 amino acids. V lost 4 bases to trimming and J lost 0 bases, with 12 bases between them. CDR1 is SQVTM, CDR2 ANQGSEA, per germline. For the CDR3, the DNA is TGCAGCGTTGCCAGGGATCCCACGAACACCGGGGAGCTGTTTTTT. Its protein product is CSVARDPTNTGELFF.

This sequence joins TRBV28 and TRBJ2-1; D may be TRBD1 (6 bases). V lost 7 bases to trimming and J lost 10 bases, with 23 bases between them. CDR3 length: 15 residues. Germline V gene sequence: CDR1 MDHEN, CDR2 SYDVKM. CDR3: CASNPPNRDCQEQFF. The CDR3 region has the DNA TGTGCCAGCAATCCCCCCAACAGGGATTGTCAGGAGCAGTTCTTC.

This chain links TRBV6-1 with TRBJ1-5; D is undetermined. Germline V gives CDR1 MNHNS, CDR2 SASEGT. CDR3 length: 13 amino acids. V gave up 6 bases and J gave up 4 bases, with 10 bases separating them. The CDR3 sequence is CASSPQLNQPQHF. CDR3 coding DNA: TGTGCCAGCAGCCCGCAACTTAATCAGCCCCAGCATTTT.

This clonotype was detected ten times or more. The V call is TRBV4-2, the J call TRBJ2-7; maybe TRBD2 (5 bases). Trimming stripped 5 bases from V and 5 bases from J, with 13 bases between. The CDR3 runs 13 residues. Germline CDR1 reads LGHNA; CDR2 reads YNFKEQ. The DNA for the CDR3 is TGTGCCAGCAGCTCGGGATACGAGGACGAGCAGTACTTC. Its translation: CASSSGYEDEQYF.

This clonotype has just one count. An end of the junction does not agree with germline; a read error may underlie this. The CDR3 loop reads CASSTSNHPQHF. CDR3 bases: TGTGCCAGCAGTACCAGCAATCATCCCCAGCATTTT. The chain uses TRBV12-3 or TRBV12-4 and TRBJ1-5, with D hard to call. The CDR3 has 12 residues.

The sample holds a few counts of this clonotype. DNA of the CDR3: TGCAGCGTCCAAAACAGAGAAGCTAACTATGGCTACACCTTC. The encoded protein is CSVQNREANYGYTF. The chain joins TRBV29-1 to TRBJ1-2; no reliable D call. Germline CDR1 SQVTM, CDR2 ANQGSEA. V lost 6 bases and J lost 0, with 14 bases in between. This CDR3 is 14 amino acids long.

About this clonotype itself: One junction end disagrees with the germline gene, perhaps due to a read error. CDR3 protein: CASAPTLGTNEQFF. CDR3 nucleotides: TGTGCCAGCGCACCAACTCTCGGTACCAATGAGCAGTTCTTC. V usage is TRBV18 and J usage is TRBJ2-1; the D is unclear. The CDR3 spans 14 residues. Germline assignment: CDR1 KGHSH and CDR2 LQKENI.

This clonotype has just a few counts. The chain carries TRBV12-3 or TRBV12-4 and TRBJ2-3, with 14 bases that match TRBD2. The CDR3 extends over 15 amino acids. Trimming at V came to 4 bases and at J to 7 bases, leaving 4 bases not matched to a gene. The CDR3 DNA is TGTGCCAGCAGTTCGGGACTAGCGGGAGTGAATACGCAGTATTTT. Its translation: CASSSGLAGVNTQYF.

The rearrangement uses TRBV11-3 and TRBJ2-1; D remains unclear. Germline lookup yields CDR1 SGHNT and CDR2 YENEEA. Trimming took 2 bases from V and 5 from J, leaving 13 bases between them. This CDR3 is built from 15 residues. CDR3 DNA sequence: TGTGCCAGCAGCTTAAGTGGGTTTATACACAATGAGCAGTTCTTC. Residues: CASSLSGFIHNEQFF.

The rearrangement uses TRBV29-1 and TRBJ2-5; D may be TRBD1 (5 bases). Trimming left V 6 bases short and J 4 bases short, with 21 bases between. The CDR3 spans 15 residues. Germline CDR1 SQVTM, CDR2 ANQGSEA. CDR3 in amino acids: CSVDQPFQGRETQYF. CDR3 DNA: TGCAGCGTCGACCAACCTTTTCAGGGAAGAGAGACCCAGTACTTC.

Comment on this clonotype: The conserved final phenylalanine or tryptophan is absent from the CDR3, which likely points to a read error. The chain couples TRBV28 to TRBJ2-1; D gene unclear. The germline CDR1 and CDR2 sequences are MDHEN and SYDVKM. This CDR3 region has 13 residues. V was trimmed by 8 bases and J by 5 bases, leaving 13 bases between them. CDR3 nucleotides: TGTGCCAGCCTTACCCTCTGGGACAATGAGCAGTTCTTA. Residues: CASLTLWDNEQFL.

This clonotype was picked up a small number of times. The chain recombines TRBV10-3 with TRBJ2-1; D is possibly TRBD2 (5 bases). Trimming took off 2 bases at V and 3 bases at J, with 14 bases between the two ends. The CDR3 runs to 16 residues. Germline loops: CDR1 ENHRY, CDR2 SYGVKD. CDR3: CAISEGPRGLYNEQFF. CDR3 in DNA: TGTGCCATCAGTGAGGGGCCCCGAGGGCTCTACAATGAGCAGTTCTTC.

The chain links TRBV5-1 to TRBJ1-6; D is perhaps TRBD1 (5 bases). Germline CDR1 reads SGHRS; CDR2 reads YFSETQ. V lost 0 bases and J 5 bases, leaving 9 bases between the germline ends. The length of the CDR3 is 15 residues. Here the CDR3 reads CASSLGQPDNSPLHF. DNA of the CDR3: TGCGCCAGCAGCTTGGGACAGCCCGATAATTCACCCCTCCACTTT.

This clonotype was seen ten or more times. This chain connects TRBV7-2 to TRBJ1-5, with 7 bases aligning to TRBD1. The germline V gene encodes CDR1 SGHTA and CDR2 FQGNSA. CDR3 size: 15 residues. With V trimmed by 5 bases and J by 3 bases, 7 bases remained unmatched. Here the CDR3 reads CASSLVTGANQPQHF. In DNA, the CDR3 is TGTGCCAGCAGCCTAGTTACAGGGGCCAATCAGCCCCAGCATTTT.

The sample holds a few counts of this clonotype. The rearrangement links TRBV28 to TRBJ1-2; D call uncertain. In germline, CDR1 is MDHEN, CDR2 SYDVKM. Deletions cut 3 bases from V and 8 bases from J, with 25 bases between. The CDR3 has 17 amino acids. The CDR3 here is CASSFSLGRASYGGYTF. The CDR3 coding sequence is TGTGCCAGCAGTTTTTCTCTAGGGCGAGCTTCCTATGGCGGCTACACCTTC.

This clonotype was counted only a few times. The J gene is TRBJ2-2, the V gene TRBV10-3; TRBD1 aligns across 7 bases. CDR1 and CDR2 from the germline V gene are ENHRY and SYGVKD. The ends lost 6 bases at V and 3 bases at J; junction bases unmatched: 16. CDR3 size: 18 residues. The DNA for the CDR3 is TGTGCCATCAGGAGGGAACGACAGGGCCAACTAGACACCGGGGAGCTGTTTTTT. Its translation is CAIRRERQGQLDTGELFF.

In this sample, this clonotype turned up a few times. Here the CDR3 reads CASSFGRGTDTQYF. CDR3 nucleotides: TGTGCCAGCAGCTTTGGGCGGGGCACAGATACGCAGTATTTT. The V gene is TRBV7-3, the J gene TRBJ2-3; D may be TRBD2 (5 bases). Trimming shortened V by 3 bases and J by 1 base, and 8 bases separated the two germline ends. CDR3 length: 14 amino acids. Germline CDR1 reads SGHTA; CDR2 reads FQGTGA.